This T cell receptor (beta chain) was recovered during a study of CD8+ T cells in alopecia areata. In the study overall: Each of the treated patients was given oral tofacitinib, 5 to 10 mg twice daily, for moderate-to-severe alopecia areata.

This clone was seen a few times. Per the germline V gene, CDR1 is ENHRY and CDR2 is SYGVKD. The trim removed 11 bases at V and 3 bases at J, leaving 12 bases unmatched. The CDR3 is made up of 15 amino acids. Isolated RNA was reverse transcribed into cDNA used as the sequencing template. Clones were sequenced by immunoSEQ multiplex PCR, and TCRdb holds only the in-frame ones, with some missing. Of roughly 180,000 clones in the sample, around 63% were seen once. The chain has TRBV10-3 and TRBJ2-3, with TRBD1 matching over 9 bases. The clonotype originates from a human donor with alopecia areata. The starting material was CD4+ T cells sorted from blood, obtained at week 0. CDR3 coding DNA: TGTGCCTCCCGACAGGGGGTATTGGTAACAGATACGCAGTATTTT. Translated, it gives CASRQGVLVTDTQYF.